These T cell receptor beta chains were read from a single sample in a study of blood T cell repertoires in COVID-19. Using immunoSEQ multiplex PCR, the repertoire was profiled, and TCRdb retains in-frame clones only, with some absent. Of under 200,000 clones in the sample, over 60% were seen once. Sequenced input: peripheral blood. These receptors were obtained from a woman older than 75 with acute or convalescent COVID-19. Both conserved end residues are part of each CDR3. The D gene is left open where the match is weak. Clone size appears in some rows only: once, few, many, or a class for an expanded clone.

>TRBJ1-2|.|.|TRBV7-2
TGTGCCAGCAGCTTAGGGCGGGCCTATGGCTACACCTTC
CASSLGRAYGYTF
>TRBJ2-7|.|.|TRBV9
TGTGCCAGCAGCGTAGAATCCGGGAACGAGCAGTACTTC
CASSVESGNEQYF
>TRBJ1-2|TRBD1|.|TRBV4-2
TGTGCCAGCAGCCGATCCTTAATACAGGGGGATAATGGCTACACCTTC
CASSRSLIQGDNGYTF
>TRBJ1-1|.|.|TRBV18
TGTGCCAGCTCACCAGGACCGACAGGGAACACTGAAGCTTTCTTT
CASSPGPTGNTEAFF
>TRBJ1-4|.|few|TRBV7-9
TGTGCCAGCAGCTTAGTCGTTGCAGAAAATGAAAAACTGTTTTTT
CASSLVVAENEKLFF
>TRBJ2-1|.|few|TRBV21-1
TGTGCCAGCAGCGGTGTGCGGGAGAGCGAATTCTTC
CASSGVRESEFF
>TRBJ2-6|.|.|TRBV6-4
TGTGCCAGCAGTGACTCGGCGGGGGCATCTGGGGCCAACGTCCTGACTTTC
CASSDSAGASGANVLTF
>TRBJ1-6|.|few|TRBV27
TGTGCCAGCAGTTCGGGTAGGAGCTCCTATAATTCACCCCTCCACTTT
CASSSGRSSYNSPLHF
>TRBJ1-5|.|.|TRBV12-3/TRBV12-4
TGTGCCAGCAGTTTTTGGGAGGATCAGCCCCAGCATTTT
CASSFWEDQPQHF
>TRBJ1-2|.|.|TRBV6-2/TRBV6-3
TGTGCCAGCAGTTATCACGGGGGGAACTATGGCTACACCTTC
CASSYHGGNYGYTF
>TRBJ1-2|TRBD1|.|TRBV9
TGTGCCAGCAGCCCCCCAGGGGGAAGCTACACCTTC
CASSPPGGSYTF
>TRBJ1-5|.|.|TRBV6-6
TGTGCCAGCAGTTACGACCGGGGACAGCATTTT
CASSYDRGQHF
>TRBJ1-1|.|.|TRBV11-2
TGTGCCAGCACCACGACATGGAACACTGAAGCTTTCTTT
CASTTTWNTEAFF
>TRBJ2-7|.|.|TRBV6-2/TRBV6-3
TGTGCCAGCAGTTACTCGATTTACCCACTACAACACACCTACGAGCAGTACTTC
CASSYSIYPLQHTYEQYF
>TRBJ2-1|.|.|TRBV7-3
TGTGCCAGCAGCTATGGAGCACAGCAGTTCTTC
CASSYGAQQFF
>TRBJ2-7|TRBD2|.|TRBV9
TGTGCCAGCAGCGTAGCTGGCGGGAGCTCCTACGAGCAGTACTTC
CASSVAGGSSYEQYF
>TRBJ1-1|TRBD1|.|TRBV3-1/TRBV3-2
TGTGCCAGCAGCCCAAGGGACAGTCGAGTCGGCACTGAAGCTTTCTTT
CASSPRDSRVGTEAFF
>TRBJ1-1|.|.|TRBV30
TGTGCCGGGCTCTGGGACACTGAAGCTTTCTTT
CAGLWDTEAFF
>TRBJ2-1|.|.|TRBV24-1
TGTGCCACCAGCCGCGGGACTCAGCAGTTCTTC
CATSRGTQQFF
>TRBJ1-2|.|.|TRBV27
TGTGCCAGCAGTGGCGGGAAAGGCTATGGCTACACCTTC
CASSGGKGYGYTF